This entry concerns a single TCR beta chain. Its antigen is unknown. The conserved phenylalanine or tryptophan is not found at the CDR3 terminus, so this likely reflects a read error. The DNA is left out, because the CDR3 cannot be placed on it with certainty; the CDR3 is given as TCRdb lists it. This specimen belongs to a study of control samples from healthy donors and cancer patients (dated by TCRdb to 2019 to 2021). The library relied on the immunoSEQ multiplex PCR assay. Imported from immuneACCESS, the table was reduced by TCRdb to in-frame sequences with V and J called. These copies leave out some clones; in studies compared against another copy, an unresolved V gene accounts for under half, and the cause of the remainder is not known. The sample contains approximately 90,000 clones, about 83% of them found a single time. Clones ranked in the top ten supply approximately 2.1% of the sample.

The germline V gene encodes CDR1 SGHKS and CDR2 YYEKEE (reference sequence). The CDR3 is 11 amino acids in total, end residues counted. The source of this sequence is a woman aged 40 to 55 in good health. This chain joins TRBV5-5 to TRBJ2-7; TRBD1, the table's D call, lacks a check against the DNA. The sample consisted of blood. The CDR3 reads CASSNSGPSHL.